This paragraph reports one TCR beta chain. Within the sample, other DNA sequences also encode this same CDR3. The entry originates in a study of shared clonotypes between healthy human individuals. Here immunoSEQ multiplex PCR was the method, and the copy in TCRdb shows in-frame clones only, minus some. The sample carries roughly 1,500,000 clones, 95% to 99% recorded once. The CDR3 is made up of 14 amino acids. Germline V gives CDR1 SGHTA, CDR2 FQGNSA. J was trimmed by 5 bases and V by 5 bases; bases with no gene match: 6. The sequence came from a man aged 30-40 years in good health. The chain couples TRBV7-2 to TRBJ2-7, with 10 bases aligning to TRBD2. The sample taken for sequencing was naive CD4+ T cells sorted from blood. As for subset: CD45RA+ positively selected. Here the CDR3 reads CASSPGLARHEQYF. CDR3 DNA: TGTGCCAGCAGCCCGGGACTAGCGAGGCACGAGCAGTACTTC.